The source of this TCR beta chain is a study of T cells in Graves' hyperthyroidism and ophthalmopathy. The CDR3 is made up of 15 amino acids. Germline loops: CDR1 MNHNS, CDR2 SASEGT. V lost 2 bases, J lost 6 bases, and 17 bases lay in between. Each 10 ml fresh peripheral blood draw supplied the PBMCs. From RNA transcripts, TCR beta CDR3 regions were amplified. A first-round RT-PCR of the TCR CDR3 used the HTBI primer set. Each CDR3 protein is one row after TCRdb ran MiXCR on the multiplex PCR reads. The table shows about 560,000 distinct CDR3 sequences, with approximately 15% occurring only once. The receptor's source is a woman aged 18 to 35 with Graves' hyperthyroidism. V and J are TRBV6-1 and TRBJ2-7; D is undetermined. Sequenced: blood. CDR3 residues: CASSEQRNAAGEQYF. The CDR3 nucleotides are TGTGCCAGCAGTGAACAACGGAACGCCGCCGGCGAGCAGTACTTC.